This TCR beta chain stems from a study of PD-1 blockade in classical Hodgkin lymphoma. Overall study results and limits: While CD8+ TCR diversity did not rise significantly by C4D1, CD4+ TCR diversity did. Anyone who began nivolumab under 1 year after ASCT was excluded.

This CDR3 has 15 amino acids. Germline V gene lookup returns CDR1 MNHNS and CDR2 SASEGT. Trimming took 0 bases from V and 2 from J, leaving 11 bases between them. Sequencing was performed with immunoSEQ multiplex PCR; in TCRdb, only in-frame clones are kept and a portion is missing. The table shows roughly 14,000 clones, with about four fifths occurring only once. All trial patients relapsed after autologous stem cell transplantation. With regard to this clone: Its target is not known.

The chain carries TRBV6-1 and TRBJ2-7; no definite D call. This sequence was found in a human donor with classical Hodgkin lymphoma. The sample consisted of peripheral blood mononuclear cells (PBMCs), taken at baseline. This chain's CDR3 is CASSEAQGTAYEQYF. The CDR3 coding sequence is TGTGCCAGCAGTGAAGCGCAAGGAACCGCCTACGAGCAGTACTTC.